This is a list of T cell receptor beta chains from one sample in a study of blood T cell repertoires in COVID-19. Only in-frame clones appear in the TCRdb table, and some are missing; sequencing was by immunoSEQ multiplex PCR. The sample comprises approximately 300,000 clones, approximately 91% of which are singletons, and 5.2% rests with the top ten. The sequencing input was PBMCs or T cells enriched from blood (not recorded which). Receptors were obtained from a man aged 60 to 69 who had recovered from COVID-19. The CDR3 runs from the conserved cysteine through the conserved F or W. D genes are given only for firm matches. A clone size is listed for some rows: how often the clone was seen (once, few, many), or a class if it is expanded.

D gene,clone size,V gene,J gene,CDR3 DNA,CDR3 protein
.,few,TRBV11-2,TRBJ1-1,TGTGCCAGCAGCTTAGTCGCAGGGATGACTGAAGCTTTCTTT,CASSLVAGMTEAFF
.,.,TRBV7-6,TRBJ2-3,TGTGCCAGCAGCTTAGTGGGGACTAGCACAGATACGCAGTATTTT,CASSLVGTSTDTQYF
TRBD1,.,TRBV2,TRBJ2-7,TGTGCCAGCAGTCTAGACAGGGGGACGTACGAGCAGTACTTC,CASSLDRGTYEQYF
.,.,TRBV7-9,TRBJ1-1,TGTGCCAGCAGCTCAGTACAGTGGACTGAAGCTTTCTTT,CASSSVQWTEAFF
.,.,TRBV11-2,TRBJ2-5,TGTGCCAGCAGCTTAGTGGAGTCCGAGACCCAGTACTTC,CASSLVESETQYF
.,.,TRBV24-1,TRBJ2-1,TGTGCCACCAGTTACGGGGGCTCCCGGACTAGGAGGTCCTACAATGAGCAGTTCTTC,CATSYGGSRTRRSYNEQFF
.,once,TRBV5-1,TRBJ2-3,TGCGCCAGCAGCTTGGTCGGTGGGGGAGGCAAAATCACAGATACGCAGTATTTT,CASSLVGGGGKITDTQYF
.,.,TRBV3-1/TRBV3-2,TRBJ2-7,TGTGCCAGCAGCCAGACAGCCTACGAGCAGTACTTC,CASSQTAYEQYF
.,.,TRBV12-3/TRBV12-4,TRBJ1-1,TGTGCCAGCAGTTTAGATGGGCCTACTGAAGCTTTCTTT,CASSLDGPTEAFF
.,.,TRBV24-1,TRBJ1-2,TGTGCCACCGAGGGCAGGGGAAACTATGGCTACACCTTC,CATEGRGNYGYTF
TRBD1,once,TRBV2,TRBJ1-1,TGTGCCAGCAGTTCGGACAGGACCACTGAAGCTTTCTTT,CASSSDRTTEAFF
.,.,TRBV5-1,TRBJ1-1,TGCGCCAGCAGCAGAGACAGGAACACTGAAGCTTTCTTT,CASSRDRNTEAFF
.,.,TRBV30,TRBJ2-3,TGTGCCTGGGCCACCAAAACAGTATCCGATACGCAGTATTTT,CAWATKTVSDTQYF
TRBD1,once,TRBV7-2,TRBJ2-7,TGTGCCAGCATCCAAACCGGGACAGGGAGCTACGAGCAGTACTTC,CASIQTGTGSYEQYF
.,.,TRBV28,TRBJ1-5,TGTGCCAGCACTTCGGAGGATCAGCCCCAGCATTTT,CASTSEDQPQHF
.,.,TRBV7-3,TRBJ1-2,TGTGCCAGCAGCTTAACCGGGTTGGAGAATGGCTACACCTTC,CASSLTGLENGYTF
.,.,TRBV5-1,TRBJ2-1,TGCGCCAGCAGCCCGCAGTACAATGAGCAGTTCTTC,CASSPQYNEQFF
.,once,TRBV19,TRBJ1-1,TGTGCCAGTAGTACTGACAGGATGAACACTGAAGCTTTCTTT,CASSTDRMNTEAFF
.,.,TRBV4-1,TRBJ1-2,TGCGCCAGCAGCTCAGACTGGGATGGCTACACCTTC,CASSSDWDGYTF
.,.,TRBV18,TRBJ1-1,TGTGCCAGCTCAACACGACTTACTAGGAACACTGAAGCTTTCTTT,CASSTRLTRNTEAFF
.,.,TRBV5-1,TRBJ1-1,TGCGCCAGCAGCCCGGACAGTCAGAACACTGAAGCTTTCTTT,CASSPDSQNTEAFF
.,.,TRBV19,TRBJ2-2,TGTGCCAGTAGTACTTTTGGCAGGGCGAACACCGGGGAGCTGTTTTTT,CASSTFGRANTGELFF
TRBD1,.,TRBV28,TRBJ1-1,TGTGCCAGCAGTTCAGTAAAGGGGGCGGGGACTGAAGCTTTCTTT,CASSSVKGAGTEAFF
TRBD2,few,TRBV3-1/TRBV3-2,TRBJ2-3,TGTGCCAGCAGCCAAAATAGCGGGAGTGGCTCAGATACGCAGTATTTT,CASSQNSGSGSDTQYF
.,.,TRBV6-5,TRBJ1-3,TGTGCCAGCAGGATGGACAGAAGCTCTGGAAACACCATATATTTT,CASRMDRSSGNTIYF
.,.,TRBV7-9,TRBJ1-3,TGTGCCAGCAGCTTACAGTTTAACACCATATATTTT,CASSLQFNTIYF
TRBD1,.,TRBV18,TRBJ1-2,TGTGCCAGCTCACCGGGACAGGGTGAAATCTATGGCTACACCTTC,CASSPGQGEIYGYTF
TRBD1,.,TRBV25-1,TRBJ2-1,TGTGCCAGCGGCGAAATCCGGGACAGTTACAATGAGCAGTTCTTC,CASGEIRDSYNEQFF
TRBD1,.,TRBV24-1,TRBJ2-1,TGTGCCACCAGTGATAGCCGCGGGACAGGGGTCTACAATGAGCAGTTCTTC,CATSDSRGTGVYNEQFF
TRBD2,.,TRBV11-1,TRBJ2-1,TGTGCCAGCAGCTTAGTTGGGGGGGATGAGCAGTTCTTC,CASSLVGGDEQFF
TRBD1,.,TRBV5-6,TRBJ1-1,TGTGCCAGCAGCCCGGACAGGGGGCGGAGGACTGAAGCTTTCTTT,CASSPDRGRRTEAFF
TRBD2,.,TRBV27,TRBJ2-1,TGTGCCAGCAGCTATACCGGGACTAGCAGGCAGTTCTTC,CASSYTGTSRQFF
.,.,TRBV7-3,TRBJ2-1,TGTGCCAGCAGCTTCCAGGGGGGCCCTGGGGGCAATGAGCAGTTCTTC,CASSFQGGPGGNEQFF
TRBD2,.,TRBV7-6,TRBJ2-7,TGTGCCAGCAGCTTAGCGCGACTAGCGGGAGGCTACGAGCAGTACTTC,CASSLARLAGGYEQYF
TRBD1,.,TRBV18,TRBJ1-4,TGTGCCAGCTCACCAGCTCCGGGACAGGGGACTTTTGGAACTAATGAAAAACTGTTTTTT,CASSPAPGQGTFGTNEKLFF
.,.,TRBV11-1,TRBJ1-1,TGTGCCAGCAGCGCCCGGGGGGGGCAGGGGAACACTGAAGCTTTCTTT,CASSARGGQGNTEAFF
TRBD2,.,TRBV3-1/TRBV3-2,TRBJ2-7,TGTGCCAGCAGCCTTCCCGGTGGGACTAGCCGGCTGTACTTC,CASSLPGGTSRLYF
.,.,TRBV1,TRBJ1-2,TGCACCAGCAGCCAAGCTTCAAGGGGGCTCGGCTACACCTTC,CTSSQASRGLGYTF
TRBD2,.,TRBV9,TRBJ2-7,TGTGCCAGCAGCGTAGTTATAGCGGGAAACTCCTACGAGCAGTACTTC,CASSVVIAGNSYEQYF
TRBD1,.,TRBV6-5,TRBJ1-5,TGTGCCAGCAGTTACGGACAGGGCAATCAGCCCCAGCATTTT,CASSYGQGNQPQHF
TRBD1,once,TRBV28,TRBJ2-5,TGTGCCAGCGGCGTGTTGGGACAGGGGGGGGAGACCCAGTACTTC,CASGVLGQGGETQYF
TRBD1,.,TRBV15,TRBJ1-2,TGTGCCACCAGCAGATATCAGGGGGCTCGGGCCTATGGCTACACCTTC,CATSRYQGARAYGYTF
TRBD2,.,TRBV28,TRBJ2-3,TGTGCCAGCAGTCAAATGTTGGTAGCGGGAGTTGGAGATACGCAGTATTTT,CASSQMLVAGVGDTQYF
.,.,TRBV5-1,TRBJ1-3,TGCGCCAGCAGCTTGGCCTACGGGGGCTCTGGAAACACCATATATTTT,CASSLAYGGSGNTIYF
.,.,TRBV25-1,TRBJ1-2,TGTGCCAGCAGTGAATGGGAGGGCTCAGATAAGTATGGCTACACCTTC,CASSEWEGSDKYGYTF
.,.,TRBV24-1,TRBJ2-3,TGTGCCACCAGTGATTCGCCGATACTAGCTAGAGGCGCAGATACGCAGTATTTT,CATSDSPILARGADTQYF
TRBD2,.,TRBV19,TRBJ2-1,TGTGCCAGTAGTATAGGCGCGGGGGTTTTTGAGCAGTTCTTC,CASSIGAGVFEQFF
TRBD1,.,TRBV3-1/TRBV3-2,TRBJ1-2,TGTGCCAGCCGAACCCCCGGGACAGGGGGCTCTGGCTACACCTTC,CASRTPGTGGSGYTF
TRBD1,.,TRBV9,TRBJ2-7,TGTGCCAGCAGCGGCCCCCGGGGCAGGGGGCAGATGGACGAGCAGTACTTC,CASSGPRGRGQMDEQYF
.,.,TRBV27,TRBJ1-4,TGTGCCACCCGGGGGAGTATGGGGGCAACTAATGAAAAACTGTTTTTT,CATRGSMGATNEKLFF
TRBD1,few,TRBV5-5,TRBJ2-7,TGTGCCAGCAGCCTTTTCCCGGGACAGCAGAACGAGCAGTACTTC,CASSLFPGQQNEQYF
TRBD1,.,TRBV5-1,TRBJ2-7,TGCGCCAGCAGCCCACGGACAGGGGTTGGGTACGAGCAGTACTTC,CASSPRTGVGYEQYF
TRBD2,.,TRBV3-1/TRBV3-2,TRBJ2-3,TGTGCCAGCAGCCAGGGGGCCGGGACTAGAGGAGATACGCAGTATTTT,CASSQGAGTRGDTQYF
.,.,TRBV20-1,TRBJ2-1,TGCAGTGCTAGTCGGCCAGCGGACAATGAGCAGTTCTTC,CSASRPADNEQFF
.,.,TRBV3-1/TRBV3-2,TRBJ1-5,TGTGCCAGCAGCCAATCCGGGAATCAGCCCCAGCATTTT,CASSQSGNQPQHF